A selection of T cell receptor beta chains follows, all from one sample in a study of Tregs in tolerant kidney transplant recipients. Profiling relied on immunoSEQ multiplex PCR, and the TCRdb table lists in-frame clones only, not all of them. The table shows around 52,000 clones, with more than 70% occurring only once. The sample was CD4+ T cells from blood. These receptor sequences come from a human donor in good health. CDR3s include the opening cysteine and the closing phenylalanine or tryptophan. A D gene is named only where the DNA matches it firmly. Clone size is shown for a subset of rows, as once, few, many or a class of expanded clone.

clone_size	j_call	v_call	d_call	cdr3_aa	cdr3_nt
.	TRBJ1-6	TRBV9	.	CASSQGGGGGSPLHF	TGTGCCAGCAGCCAAGGAGGAGGGGGAGGATCACCCCTCCACTTT
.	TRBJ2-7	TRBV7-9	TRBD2	CASSLLGGVGGRGAYEQYF	TGTGCCAGCAGCTTACTTGGAGGTGTCGGCGGGAGGGGGGCCTACGAGCAGTACTTC
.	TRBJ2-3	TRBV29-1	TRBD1	CSVARQGTQYF	TGCAGCGTTGCTAGACAGGGAACGCAGTATTTT
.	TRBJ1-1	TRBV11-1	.	CASSFFPGKAEAFF	TGTGCCAGCAGCTTCTTTCCAGGGAAGGCTGAAGCTTTCTTT
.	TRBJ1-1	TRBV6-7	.	CASSYPFLPGYVNTEAFF	TGTGCCAGCAGTTACCCGTTTTTGCCAGGGTACGTGAACACTGAAGCTTTCTTT
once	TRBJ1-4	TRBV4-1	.	CASSQVTAGGEKLFF	TGCGCCAGCAGCCAGGTGACTGCGGGGGGTGAAAAACTGTTTTTT
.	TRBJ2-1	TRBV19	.	CASADPRSSYNEQFF	TGTGCCAGTGCGGACCCTAGGAGCTCCTACAATGAGCAGTTCTTC
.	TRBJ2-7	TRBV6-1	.	CASRTGQPYEQYF	TGTGCCAGCAGGACAGGACAGCCCTACGAGCAGTACTTC
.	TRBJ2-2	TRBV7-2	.	CASSLIRTTNTGELFF	TGTGCCAGCAGCTTAATACGGACTACGAACACCGGGGAGCTGTTTTTT
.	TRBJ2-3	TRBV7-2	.	CASSSSIGVGTQYF	TGTGCCAGCAGCTCTAGTATTGGGGTGGGTACGCAGTATTTT
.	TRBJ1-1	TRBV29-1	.	CSVDDSTEAFF	TGCAGCGTTGACGATTCCACTGAAGCTTTCTTT
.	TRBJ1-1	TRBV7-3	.	CASSLLSRVEGVNTEAFF	TGTGCCAGCAGCTTATTGTCTCGGGTAGAAGGGGTTAACACTGAAGCTTTCTTT
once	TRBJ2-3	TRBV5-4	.	CASSLEWADTQYF	TGTGCCAGCAGCTTGGAATGGGCAGATACGCAGTATTTT
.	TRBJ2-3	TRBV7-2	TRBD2	CASSFRRGGKTDTQYF	TGTGCCAGCAGCTTTCGGCGGGGGGGCAAAACAGATACGCAGTATTTT
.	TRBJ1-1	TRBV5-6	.	CASSFRWNTEAFF	TGTGCCAGCAGCTTTCGGTGGAACACTGAAGCTTTCTTT
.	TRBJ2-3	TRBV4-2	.	CASSQEEGARGPDTQYF	TGTGCCAGCAGCCAAGAGGAGGGGGCCAGGGGACCAGATACGCAGTATTTT
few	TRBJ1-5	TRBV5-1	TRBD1	CASSRTGESNQPQHF	TGCGCCAGCAGCCGGACAGGGGAATCCAATCAGCCCCAGCATTTT
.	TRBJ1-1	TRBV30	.	CAWTSGMNTEAFF	TGTGCCTGGACGAGCGGGATGAACACTGAAGCTTTCTTT
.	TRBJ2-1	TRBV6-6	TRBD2	CASSPLAGVLNEQFF	TGTGCCAGCAGTCCACTAGCGGGAGTGTTAAATGAGCAGTTCTTC
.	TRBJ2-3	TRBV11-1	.	CASMGATDTQYF	TGTGCCAGCATGGGGGCCACAGATACGCAGTATTTT
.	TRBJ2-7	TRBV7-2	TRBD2	CASRLAGVLDEQYF	TGTGCCAGCAGGCTAGCGGGAGTCTTGGACGAGCAGTACTTC
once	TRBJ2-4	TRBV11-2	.	CASSLVGQGAQNIQYF	TGTGCCAGCAGCTTAGTGGGCCAAGGGGCCCAAAACATTCAGTACTTC
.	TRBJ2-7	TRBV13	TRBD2	CASSLGTSGRTYEQYF	TGTGCCAGCAGCTTGGGGACTAGCGGTCGTACCTACGAGCAGTACTTC
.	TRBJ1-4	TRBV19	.	CASTFSRKLFF	TGTGCCAGTACCTTCAGTCGGAAACTGTTTTTT
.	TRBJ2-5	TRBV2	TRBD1	CAIPKGDRVLGTQYF	TGTGCCATCCCCAAGGGGGACAGGGTATTAGGGACCCAGTACTTC
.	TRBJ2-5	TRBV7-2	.	CASGGQETQYF	TGTGCCAGCGGGGGCCAGGAGACCCAGTACTTC
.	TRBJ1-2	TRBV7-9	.	CASSLVPGGSGYTF	TGTGCCAGCAGCTTAGTACCGGGGGGCAGCGGCTACACCTTC
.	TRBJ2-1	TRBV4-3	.	CASSQDDYAYNEQFF	TGCGCCAGCAGCCAAGACGACTACGCCTACAATGAGCAGTTCTTC
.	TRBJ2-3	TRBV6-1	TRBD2	CASSERTSRFTSTDTQYF	TGTGCCAGCAGTGAAAGGACTAGCCGTTTTACTAGCACAGATACGCAGTATTTT
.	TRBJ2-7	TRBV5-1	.	CASSLGGPKEQYF	TGCGCCAGCAGCTTGGGGGGTCCCAAGGAGCAGTACTTC
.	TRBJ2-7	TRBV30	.	CAWSAGQLGSYEQYF	TGTGCCTGGAGTGCCGGACAGCTAGGCTCCTACGAGCAGTACTTC
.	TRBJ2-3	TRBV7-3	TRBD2	CASSTGGSDTQYF	TGTGCCAGCAGCACGGGCGGGAGTGATACGCAGTATTTT
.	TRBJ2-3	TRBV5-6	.	CASSLRVGPSTDTQYF	TGTGCCAGCAGCTTAAGGGTTGGGCCTAGCACAGATACGCAGTATTTT
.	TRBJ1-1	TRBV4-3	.	CASSQGSGNTEAFF	TGCGCCAGCAGCCAAGGAAGCGGGAACACTGAAGCTTTCTTT
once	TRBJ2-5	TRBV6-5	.	CASSRRETQYF	TGTGCCAGCTCGAGAAGAGAGACCCAGTACTTC